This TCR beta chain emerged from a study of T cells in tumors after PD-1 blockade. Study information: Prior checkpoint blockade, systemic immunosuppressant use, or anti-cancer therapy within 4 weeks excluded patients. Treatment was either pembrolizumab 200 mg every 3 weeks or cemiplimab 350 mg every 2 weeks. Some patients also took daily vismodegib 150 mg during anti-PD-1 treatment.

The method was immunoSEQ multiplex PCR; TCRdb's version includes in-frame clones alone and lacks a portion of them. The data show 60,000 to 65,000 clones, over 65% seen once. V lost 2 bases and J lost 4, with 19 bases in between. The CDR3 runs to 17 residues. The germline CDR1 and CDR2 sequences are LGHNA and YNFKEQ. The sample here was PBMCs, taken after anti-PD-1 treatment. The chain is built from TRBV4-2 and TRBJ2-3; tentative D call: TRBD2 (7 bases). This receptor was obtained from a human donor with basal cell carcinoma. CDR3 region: CASSQLIGGARSDTQYF. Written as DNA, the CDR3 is TGTGCCAGCAGCCAACTCATTGGGGGGGCCAGATCAGATACGCAGTATTTT.